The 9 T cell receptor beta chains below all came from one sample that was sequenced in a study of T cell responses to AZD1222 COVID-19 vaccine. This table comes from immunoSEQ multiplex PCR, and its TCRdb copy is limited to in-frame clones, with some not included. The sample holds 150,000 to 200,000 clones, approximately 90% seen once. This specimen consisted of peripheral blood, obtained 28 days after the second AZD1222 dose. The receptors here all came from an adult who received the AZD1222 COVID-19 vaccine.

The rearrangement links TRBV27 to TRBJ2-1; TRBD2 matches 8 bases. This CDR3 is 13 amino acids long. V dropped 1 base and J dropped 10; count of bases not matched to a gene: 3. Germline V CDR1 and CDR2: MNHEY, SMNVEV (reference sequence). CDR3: CASSLWVAGEQFF. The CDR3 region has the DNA TGTGCCAGCAGTTTATGGGTAGCGGGGGAGCAGTTCTTC.

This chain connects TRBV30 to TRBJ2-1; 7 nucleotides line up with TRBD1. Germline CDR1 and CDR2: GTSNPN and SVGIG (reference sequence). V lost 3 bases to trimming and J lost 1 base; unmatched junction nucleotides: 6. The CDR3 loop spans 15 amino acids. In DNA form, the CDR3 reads TGTGCCTGGAGCCAGGGGACAGCGTCCTACAATGAGCAGTTCTTC. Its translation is CAWSQGTASYNEQFF.

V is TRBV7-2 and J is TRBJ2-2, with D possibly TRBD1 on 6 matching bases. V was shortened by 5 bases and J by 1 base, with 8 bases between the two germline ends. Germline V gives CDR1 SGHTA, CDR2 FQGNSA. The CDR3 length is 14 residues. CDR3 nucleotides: TGTGCCAGCAGCCCGGGACAGAACACCGGGGAGCTGTTTTTT. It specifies CASSPGQNTGELFF.

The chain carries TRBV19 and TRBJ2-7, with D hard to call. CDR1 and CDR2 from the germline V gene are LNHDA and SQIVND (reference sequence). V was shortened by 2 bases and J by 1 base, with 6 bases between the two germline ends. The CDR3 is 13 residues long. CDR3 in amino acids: CASSISQSYEQYF. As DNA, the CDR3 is TGTGCCAGTAGTATATCACAATCCTACGAGCAGTACTTC.

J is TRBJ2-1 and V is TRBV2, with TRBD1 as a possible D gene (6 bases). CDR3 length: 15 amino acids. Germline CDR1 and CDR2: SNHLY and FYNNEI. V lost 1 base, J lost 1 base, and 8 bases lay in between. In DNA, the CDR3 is TGTGCCAGCAGTGAAGACAGGGTATCCTACAATGAGCAGTTCTTC. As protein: CASSEDRVSYNEQFF.

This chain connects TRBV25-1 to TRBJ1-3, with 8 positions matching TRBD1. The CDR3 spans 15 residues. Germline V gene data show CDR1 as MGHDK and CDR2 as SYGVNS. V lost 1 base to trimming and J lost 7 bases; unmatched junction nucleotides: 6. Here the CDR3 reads CASSEFGQGANTIYF. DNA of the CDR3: TGTGCCAGCAGTGAATTCGGCCAGGGGGCCAACACCATATATTTT.

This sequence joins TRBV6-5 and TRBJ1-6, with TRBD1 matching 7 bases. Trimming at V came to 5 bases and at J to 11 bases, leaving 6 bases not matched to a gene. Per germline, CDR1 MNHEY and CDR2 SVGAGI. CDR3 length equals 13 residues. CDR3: CASSRGLVAPLHF. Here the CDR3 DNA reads TGTGCCAGCAGTAGGGGGCTTGTGGCACCCCTCCACTTT.

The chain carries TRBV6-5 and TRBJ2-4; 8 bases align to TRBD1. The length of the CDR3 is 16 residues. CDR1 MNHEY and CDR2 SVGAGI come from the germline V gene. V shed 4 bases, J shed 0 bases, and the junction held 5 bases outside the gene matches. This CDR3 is CASSFGQGRAKNIQYF. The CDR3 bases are TGTGCCAGCAGTTTCGGACAGGGCCGAGCCAAAAACATTCAGTACTTC.

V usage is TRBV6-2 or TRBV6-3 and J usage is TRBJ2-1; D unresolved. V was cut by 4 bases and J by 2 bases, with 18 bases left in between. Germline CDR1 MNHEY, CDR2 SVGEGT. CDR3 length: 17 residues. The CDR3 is CASSFPPPLPAYNEQFF. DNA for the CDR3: TGTGCCAGCAGTTTTCCGCCCCCCCTACCCGCCTACAATGAGCAGTTCTTC.